This T cell receptor (beta chain) is from a study of shared clonotypes between healthy human individuals (dated by TCRdb to 2018 to 2021). Looking at the study overall: The cohort included a few men and a couple of women between 18 and 49 years of age. For each donor, CD4 naive and CD4 memory were each given three plates, CD8 naive was given two plates, and CD8 memory was given one plate. To estimate repertoire size and how much clonotypes are shared between individuals, the study performed deep sequencing of blood TCR repertoires from a handful of healthy adults. To increase sequencing depth and limit assay-specific biases, different laboratories used diverse techniques to prepare libraries and sequence TCR repertoires. Leukapheresis yielded between about 0.85 and 10 billion PBMCs per donor.

Results and caveats for the whole study, not just this receptor: Estimated clonotype richness was generally larger for naive than for memory subsets. Sampling was restricted to blood, and TCR repertoires in tissue are likely to differ from TCR repertoires in blood. Pairwise subsampling indicated that sequencing depth was expected to affect the degree of clonotype sharing among donors. Higher generation probabilities were observed for clonotypes shared by all four sorted-subset donors than for non-shared clonotypes. Because the study included a small number of donors, the genetic and exposure-history diversity represented was limited. When a handful of donors were compared, the shared fraction of clonotypes was approximately 5% for naive CD4, roughly 3.3% for naive CD8, 2% to 2.5% for memory CD4, and roughly 0.43% for memory CD8. Rarefaction of sorted-subset datasets indicated incomplete sequencing despite the large sequencing depth.

Including the terminal cysteine and phenylalanine, the CDR3 comprises 15 residues. The DNA shown is the 45-base CDR3, in frame from base 1. V was cut back by 0 bases and J by 0 bases, leaving a gap of 6 bases between them. The germline V gene specifies LGHNA as CDR1 and YSLEER as CDR2. Using the deep immunoSEQ assay, TCR CDR3 regions were amplified from genomic DNA by multiplex PCR. Extracted genomic DNA from each cell subset was spread evenly across all wells of several immunoSEQ 96-well plates, with each plate serving as a replicate. Each replicate PCR for sorted subsets received roughly 0.2 ug genomic DNA, equal to 30,000 or so T cell genomes. Purified libraries were measured with a Qubit 3.0 fluorometer, size-checked on a Bioanalyzer 2100, and measured again with the KAPA Library Quantification kit. Every immunoSEQ 96-well plate was sequenced on a separate single-read 150-cycle Illumina NextSeq 550 flow cell. As for how the authors treated the data: Because only junctional sequences without quality scores were contained in the immunoSEQ output, filtering matching that applied to full-length reads could not be performed. To assign V/J genes and CDR3, sequences were annotated using PyIR, a Python wrapper for IgBLAST v1.9, with IMGT germline references. Any read was removed if the V/J assignment was weak (E-value above 1e-6), the CDR3 was missing, or the read contained stop codons, out-of-frame junctions, or ambiguous translated residues. V3J clonotypes were defined by identical inferred V gene, J gene, and CDR3 amino acid sequence. The percentage overlap between two repertoires was calculated by dividing the number of shared unique clonotypes by the size of the smaller repertoire. Richness of each repertoire was evaluated using RTK rarefaction, the Chao1 estimator, and Recon v2.1 estimates of unobserved clonotypes. Generation probabilities were computed with OLGA for all TCRbeta clonotypes obtained by the gDNA method from four donors. The table comes from immuneACCESS by way of TCRdb, which keeps in-frame sequences with V and J called. Part of the clones is missing from these tables; in studies checked, under half for an unresolved V gene and the rest for unknown reasons. Clone size and the V and J calls come from that table; the DNA yielded D and trimming. The sample table contains 2 million to 2.5 million clones; only one count was recorded for under 95% of them. The ten largest clones add up to over 1.5% of the sample.

CD8 naive samples were obtained by positive selection for CCR7 among CD45RO-negative cells, yielding a CD45RA+CCR7+ population from which TemRA cells were excluded. The donors were healthy, HIV-negative adults with no recently reported acute infections or vaccinations. Only Caucasian adults living in Nashville, Tennessee, USA were represented among the donors. After blood collection by leukapheresis, PBMCs were isolated using Ficoll-Histopaque density gradient centrifugation and then cryopreserved in the vapor phase of liquid nitrogen. Analytical flow cytometry was used to check the purity and quantity of every magnetically sorted T cell population. Each sorted fraction had its genomic DNA isolated and then quantified by UV absorbance on a Nanodrop 2000c. About this clone itself: This clone's antigen is unknown. Per-base qualities were not stored, and no clone one base away is much larger.

Sequencing input: naive CD8+ T cells from PBMCs. The cell subset or site label corresponds to: CD45RA+CCR7+. The TCR comes from a man aged 18 to 29 in good health. Some clones in this sample may be carry-over from other donors' samples. The rearranged chain carries TRBV4-3 and TRBJ1-5, with an unclear D gene assignment. Here the CDR3 is given as CASSQDTDSNQPQHF. Here is the DNA: TGCGCCAGCAGCCAAGATACAGATAGCAATCAGCCCCAGCATTTT.